This TCR beta chain was observed in a study of T cell repertoires in cytomegalovirus infection. TCRdb passed the reads through MiXCR, listing each CDR3 protein once. The repertoire includes over 250,000 distinct CDR3 sequences, roughly a fifth of them detected once, and under 25% sits in the top ten. The germline V gene encodes CDR1 MNHEY and CDR2 SVGAGI. V lost 0 bases and J 3 bases, leaving 14 bases between the germline ends. The CDR3 runs to 16 residues. A word on this clonotype: Its antigen is unknown.

The genes are TRBV6-5 and TRBJ1-1, with D tentatively TRBD1 (5 bases). This specimen was cultured PBMCs, taken from culture after CMV antigen stimulation. This receptor was taken from a human donor in good health (CMV status not recorded). Some clones in this sample may be carry-over from other donors' samples. The CDR3 nucleotides are TGTGCCAGCAGTTACTCGAGTAGCGGGGGGGACACTGAAGCTTTCTTT. The encoded protein is CASSYSSSGGDTEAFF.